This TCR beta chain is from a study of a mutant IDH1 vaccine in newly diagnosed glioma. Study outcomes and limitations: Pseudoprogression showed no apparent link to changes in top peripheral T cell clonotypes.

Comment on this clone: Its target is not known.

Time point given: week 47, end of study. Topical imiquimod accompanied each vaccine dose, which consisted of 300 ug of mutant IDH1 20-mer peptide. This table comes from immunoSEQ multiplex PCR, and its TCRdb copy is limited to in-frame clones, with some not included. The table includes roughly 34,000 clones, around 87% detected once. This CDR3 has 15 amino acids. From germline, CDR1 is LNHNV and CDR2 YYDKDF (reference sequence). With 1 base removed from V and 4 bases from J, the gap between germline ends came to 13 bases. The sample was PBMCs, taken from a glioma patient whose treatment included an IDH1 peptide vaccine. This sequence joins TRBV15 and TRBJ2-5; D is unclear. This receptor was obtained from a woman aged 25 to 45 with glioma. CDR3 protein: CATSRGGTPRETQYF. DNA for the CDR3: TGTGCCACCAGCAGAGGGGGAACTCCGAGAGAGACCCAGTACTTC.